Listed here are 6 T cell receptor beta chains from one sample, sequenced in a study of T cell repertoires in cytomegalovirus infection. For these TCRs, the target antigens are not known. TCRdb re-analysed the reads in MiXCR, keeping a single row per CDR3 protein. The sample records fewer than 850,000 distinct CDR3 sequences, under 35% being singletons. Sequencing was performed on cultured CD8+ T cells from PBMCs, taken from culture after CMV antigen stimulation. These receptors were obtained from a human donor in good health (CMV status not recorded). Some clones in this sample may be carry-over from other donors' samples.

This clonotype has just a few counts. The chain is built from TRBV29-1 and TRBJ1-2; no definite D call. CDR3 length: 10 amino acids. Germline CDR1 is SQVTM and CDR2 is ANQGSEA. Trimming removed 6 bases from V and 10 bases from J, with 12 bases in between. CDR3 in DNA: TGCAGCGTCTCCGGCTCAGACTACACCTTC. Its translation is CSVSGSDYTF.

This rearrangement joins TRBV6-5 to TRBJ1-5; TRBD1 might be the D (5 bases). This CDR3 has 13 residues. Germline V lookup: CDR1 MNHEY, CDR2 SVGAGI. V gave up 10 bases and J gave up 4 bases, with 14 bases separating them. The CDR3 nucleotides are TGTGCCACCCGGACATTTGCGAATCAGCCCCAGCATTTT. It encodes CATRTFANQPQHF.

The J gene is TRBJ2-2, the V gene TRBV24-1; perhaps TRBD1 as D (5 bases). CDR3 size: 16 residues. Trimming removed 3 bases from V and 4 bases from J, with 14 bases in between. Germline lookup yields CDR1 KGHDR and CDR2 SFDVKD. CDR3 in DNA: TGTGCCACCAGTGATGAGGCCAGGGCTTCCACCGGGGAGCTGTTTTTT. It translates to CATSDEARASTGELFF.

This clonotype has just a few counts. V is TRBV6-5 and J is TRBJ2-1; 10 bases line up with TRBD2. The ends lost 0 bases at V and 9 bases at J; junction bases unmatched: 2. Germline assignment: CDR1 MNHEY and CDR2 SVGAGI. The CDR3 consists of 14 residues. CDR3 DNA: TGTGCCAGCAGTTACTCTAGCGGGGGGATTGAGCAGTTCTTC. This encodes CASSYSSGGIEQFF.

V usage is TRBV19 and J usage is TRBJ1-2; 7 bases line up with TRBD1. The V and J ends lost 10 bases and 7 bases, in that order; junction bases with no gene match: 6. Germline assignment: CDR1 LNHDA and CDR2 SQIVND (reference sequence). CDR3 size: 11 residues. The CDR3: CATRDSSGYTF. The CDR3 DNA reads TGTGCCACCAGGGACAGTAGTGGCTACACCTTC.

This clonotype was detected only once. The genes are TRBV12-3 or TRBV12-4 and TRBJ1-1, with 7 bases that match TRBD1. J gave up 6 bases and V 3 bases, and 10 bases lay outside the gene matches. The CDR3 is 15 residues long. The CDR3 sequence: CASSLVGGGLAEAFF. DNA for the CDR3: TGTGCCAGCAGTTTGGTAGGGGGCGGGTTGGCTGAAGCTTTCTTT.